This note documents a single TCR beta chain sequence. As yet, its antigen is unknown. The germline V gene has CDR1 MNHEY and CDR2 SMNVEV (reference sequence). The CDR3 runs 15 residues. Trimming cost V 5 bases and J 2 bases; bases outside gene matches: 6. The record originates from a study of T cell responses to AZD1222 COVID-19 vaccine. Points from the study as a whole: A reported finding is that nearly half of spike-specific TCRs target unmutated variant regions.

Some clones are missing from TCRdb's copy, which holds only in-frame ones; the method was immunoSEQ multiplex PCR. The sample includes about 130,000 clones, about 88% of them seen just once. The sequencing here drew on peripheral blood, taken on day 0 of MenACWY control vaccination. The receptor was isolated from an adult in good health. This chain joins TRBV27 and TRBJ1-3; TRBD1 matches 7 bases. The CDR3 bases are TGTGCCAGCAGTCTTTCCGGGACAGCTGGAAACACCATATATTTT. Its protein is CASSLSGTAGNTIYF.